The rows below give T cell receptor beta chains drawn from one sample of a study of T-cell memory formation after mild COVID-19. Each CDR3 protein gets one entry after TCRdb re-called the 5' RACE reads with MiXCR. This repertoire shows 300,000 or so distinct CDR3 sequences, roughly 15% found once; its top ten account for 20% to 25%. The sample comprised PBMCs or a T cell subset sorted from them (not recorded which). Every receptor here comes from a man between 18 and 29 years old who had mild COVID-19 (a few samples of this study predate the infection). Cell type and time point are not known. Each CDR3 is given with its conserved first and last residue. The D gene is left open where the match is weak. A clone size is listed for some rows: how often the clone was seen (once, few, many), or a class if it is expanded.

>.|TRBV12-3/TRBV12-4|few|TRBJ2-5
CASRAGGWKTQYF
TGTGCCAGCAGGGCCGGCGGCTGGAAGACCCAGTACTTC
>.|TRBV29-1|few|TRBJ2-5
CSANRENKGETQYF
TGCAGCGCCAACCGGGAGAACAAGGGGGAGACCCAGTACTTC
>.|TRBV6-2/TRBV6-3|few|TRBJ1-2
CASSPDSYGYTF
TGTGCCAGCAGTCCAGACTCCTATGGCTACACCTTC
>.|TRBV11-2|.|TRBJ2-7
CASTRDMGFSYEQYF
TGTGCCAGCACACGGGATATGGGCTTTTCCTACGAGCAGTACTTC
>TRBD1|TRBV24-1|.|TRBJ2-1
CATSDWGWGTGGNEQFF
TGTGCCACCAGTGATTGGGGTTGGGGGACAGGGGGCAATGAGCAGTTCTTC
>.|TRBV20-1|.|TRBJ2-7
CSARDPQGFPYEQYF
TGCAGTGCTAGAGACCCCCAGGGGTTTCCCTACGAGCAGTACTTC
>TRBD1|TRBV20-1|.|TRBJ1-5
CSAKTGRGGLEAQHF
TGCAGTGCTAAGACGGGCAGGGGGGGTTTGGAAGCCCAGCATTTT
>.|TRBV3-1|few|TRBJ2-4
CASSQDLGEAPWKNIQYF
TGTGCCAGCAGCCAAGACCTTGGGGAGGCCCCGTGGAAAAACATTCAGTACTTC
>.|TRBV7-9|few|TRBJ2-7
CASSLAYSEQYF
TGTGCCAGCAGCTTAGCTTACTCCGAGCAGTACTTC
>TRBD2|TRBV20-1|few|TRBJ2-5
CSAVAGQETQYF
TGCAGTGCGGTAGCGGGTCAAGAGACCCAGTACTTC
>.|TRBV28|.|TRBJ1-5
CASRAPRGGVNQPQHF
TGTGCCAGCAGGGCCCCCCGTGGCGGGGTTAATCAGCCCCAGCATTTT
>.|TRBV3-1|few|TRBJ2-7
CASSQRAGEQYF
TGTGCCAGCAGCCAACGGGCGGGGGAGCAGTACTTC
>.|TRBV5-1|.|TRBJ2-3
CASSLRRPDTQYF
TGCGCCAGCAGCTTGCGCCGCCCGGATACGCAGTATTTT
>.|TRBV2|many|TRBJ2-4
CASSTRGGRDIQYF
TGTGCCAGCAGCACCAGGGGGGGCAGGGACATTCAGTACTTC
>TRBD2|TRBV4-2|many|TRBJ2-3
CASSRTSGGATDTQYF
TGTGCCAGCAGCCGGACTAGCGGGGGGGCCACAGATACGCAGTATTTT
>.|TRBV6-5|many|TRBJ1-2
CASSYGGNYGYTF
TGCGCCAGCAGCTACGGAGGGAACTATGGCTACACCTTC
>.|TRBV24-1|.|TRBJ1-1
CATSDWAGDEAFF
TGTGCCACCAGTGATTGGGCAGGGGATGAAGCTTTCTTT
>.|TRBV18|few|TRBJ1-1
CASSRYFSSEAFF
TGTGCCAGCTCACGGTATTTCTCCTCTGAAGCTTTCTTT
>.|TRBV5-1|few|TRBJ2-2
CASSRLREGTGELFF
TGCGCCAGCAGCCGCCTACGAGAGGGGACCGGGGAGCTGTTTTTT
>.|TRBV4-2|few|TRBJ2-3
CASSQESTDTQYF
TGTGCCAGCAGCCAAGAGTCAACAGATACGCAGTATTTT
>TRBD2|TRBV7-3|.|TRBJ2-6
CASSTSGGASGANVLTF
TGTGCCAGCAGTACTAGCGGGGGGGCCTCTGGGGCCAACGTCCTGACTTTC
>.|TRBV5-1|few|TRBJ2-1
CASTTGRTYNEQFF
TGCGCCAGCACGACGGGACGGACGTACAATGAGCAGTTCTTC
>TRBD2|TRBV7-3|many|TRBJ2-1
CASSRGGSSYNEQFF
TGTGCCAGCAGCCGGGGGGGAAGCTCCTACAATGAGCAGTTCTTC
>.|TRBV7-2|.|TRBJ2-6
CASSRSAGANVLTF
TGTGCCAGCAGCCGGTCAGCTGGGGCCAACGTCCTGACTTTC
>.|TRBV11-2|.|TRBJ2-5
CASSLLGGKEQETQYF
TGTGCCAGCAGCCTTTTAGGGGGGAAGGAACAAGAGACCCAGTACTTC
>TRBD2|TRBV7-2|many|TRBJ2-5
CASSWTAGVGETQYF
TGTGCCAGCAGCTGGACGGCGGGGGTTGGGGAGACCCAGTACTTC
>.|TRBV4-1|few|TRBJ2-1
CASSQRGGSYNEQFF
TGCGCCAGCAGCCAAAGGGGAGGCTCCTACAATGAGCAGTTCTTC
>TRBD1|TRBV20-1|many|TRBJ2-5
CSAAPGTVQETQYF
TGCAGTGCAGCACCTGGGACAGTCCAAGAGACCCAGTACTTC
>.|TRBV6-6|many|TRBJ1-2
CASSYWGGPNGYTF
TGTGCCAGCAGTTACTGGGGAGGGCCAAATGGCTACACCTTC
>.|TRBV28|.|TRBJ1-3
CASTRRSSGNTIYF
TGTGCCAGCACAAGGCGGAGCTCTGGAAACACCATATATTTT
>.|TRBV20-1|.|TRBJ1-2
CSASGGAGNYGYTF
TGCAGTGCTAGTGGGGGGGCTGGGAACTATGGCTACACCTTC
>TRBD1|TRBV4-1|many|TRBJ2-7
CASSPGQGNEQYF
TGCGCCAGCAGCCCTGGACAGGGGAACGAGCAGTACTTC
>.|TRBV6-2/TRBV6-3|few|TRBJ1-5
CASSSTLLSSNQPQHF
TGTGCCAGCAGTTCAACTTTACTTTCTAGCAATCAGCCCCAGCATTTT
>TRBD1|TRBV5-1|.|TRBJ1-1
CASSPQGGWTEAFF
TGCGCCAGCAGCCCCCAGGGGGGGTGGACTGAAGCTTTCTTT
>.|TRBV5-1|few|TRBJ2-5
CASSSGDLWETQYF
TGCGCCAGCAGCTCGGGGGACTTGTGGGAGACCCAGTACTTC
>.|TRBV6-2/TRBV6-3|few|TRBJ2-3
CASSYGSMSTDTQYF
TGTGCCAGCAGTTACGGCTCAATGAGCACAGATACGCAGTATTTT
>.|TRBV28|.|TRBJ2-3
CASRTLIEPGRDTQYF
TGTGCCAGCAGGACCCTCATAGAGCCCGGTAGAGATACGCAGTATTTT
>.|TRBV7-7|many|TRBJ2-1
CASSPGHDNEQFF
TGTGCTAGCAGCCCGGGCCATGACAATGAGCAGTTCTTC
>.|TRBV15|.|TRBJ2-2
CATSFWAGELFF
TGTGCCACCAGCTTCTGGGCCGGGGAGCTGTTTTTT
>.|TRBV29-1|.|TRBJ2-5
CSVEDLAGETQYF
TGCAGCGTTGAAGACCTAGCAGGCGAGACCCAGTACTTC
>TRBD1|TRBV4-1|many|TRBJ1-5
CASSQPGQGPNQPQHF
TGCGCCAGCAGCCAGCCGGGACAGGGTCCCAATCAGCCCCAGCATTTT
>.|TRBV5-1|.|TRBJ1-1
CASSSDGQPMNTEAFF
TGCGCCAGCAGCTCTGATGGACAGCCCATGAACACTGAAGCTTTCTTT
>TRBD2|TRBV29-1|few|TRBJ2-1
CSAGTSAHEQFF
TGCAGCGCCGGGACTAGCGCGCATGAGCAGTTCTTC
>.|TRBV5-6|few|TRBJ1-1
CASWDPGSVTEAFF
TGTGCCAGCTGGGACCCCGGGTCTGTGACTGAAGCTTTCTTT
>.|TRBV5-1|few|TRBJ2-2
CASSFDTGELFF
TGCGCCAGCAGCTTTGATACCGGGGAGCTGTTTTTT
>.|TRBV9|few|TRBJ1-1
CASSEGVGGSNTEAFF
TGTGCCAGCAGCGAGGGAGTTGGGGGGTCGAACACTGAAGCTTTCTTT
>.|TRBV5-1|.|TRBJ2-2
CASSLGPRVDTGELFF
TGCGCCAGCAGCTTGGGCCCCCGGGTTGACACCGGGGAGCTGTTTTTT
>.|TRBV10-3|few|TRBJ1-1
CAISEIGGTEAFF
TGTGCCATCAGTGAGATCGGGGGCACTGAAGCTTTCTTT
>.|TRBV5-1|.|TRBJ2-2
CASSLGSSVTGELFF
TGCGCCAGCAGCTTGGGAAGTTCTGTCACCGGGGAGCTGTTTTTT
>.|TRBV5-1|many|TRBJ2-5
CASSSGGRGSQETQYF
TGCGCCAGCAGCTCCGGCGGGCGGGGTTCCCAAGAGACCCAGTACTTC